A selection of T cell receptor beta chains follows, all from one sample in a study of vaccination and CD4 T cells after COVID-19. MiXCR, run by TCRdb on the PCR reads, gives a single entry per CDR3 protein. The sample yields just under 30,000 distinct CDR3 sequences, around 49% seen once. Sequencing was performed on CD4+ T cells from blood, taken about 7 months after SARS-CoV-2 vaccination. All receptors derive from a human donor who had recovered from COVID-19. Each CDR3 is given with its conserved first and last residue. The D gene is left open where the match is weak.

D	V	J	CDR3
TRBD1	TRBV20-1	TRBJ2-5	CSARDPSGGQETQYF
TRBD1	TRBV20-1	TRBJ2-5	CSAGRQGAKGKTQYF
NA	TRBV7-9	TRBJ2-2	CAGDVIDRNTGELFF
NA	TRBV20-1	TRBJ1-5	CSAQPGPLQPQHF
TRBD1	TRBV4-1	TRBJ2-7	CASSQVAGQAFYEQYF
NA	TRBV20-1	TRBJ2-1	CSARPRTPNEQFF
NA	TRBV7-9	TRBJ2-1	CASSPTGSFLFF
NA	TRBV6-4	TRBJ2-4	CARTGILARNIQYF
NA	TRBV20-1	TRBJ2-1	CSPDLPQAPAREQFF
NA	TRBV4-3	TRBJ1-6	CASSQDRGQRNSPLHF
TRBD2	TRBV2	TRBJ2-5	CASRAGSGRGETQYF
TRBD2	TRBV7-6	TRBJ2-1	CASRRTSGRGEQFF
NA	TRBV24-1	TRBJ2-5	CATSDLKGVQETQYF
NA	TRBV7-2	TRBJ2-2	CASSLRPAPGELFF
NA	TRBV20-1	TRBJ1-5	CSATPILDNAVNQPQHF
NA	TRBV29-1	TRBJ1-2	CSAGGAGNYGYTF
TRBD1	TRBV27	TRBJ2-5	CASRETGVETQYF
NA	TRBV27	TRBJ1-2	CASSLRQPSNYGYTF
NA	TRBV7-8	TRBJ2-2	CASSNRRTNTGELFF
TRBD2	TRBV12-3/TRBV12-4	TRBJ2-2	CASSVSGRDTGELFF
TRBD1	TRBV27	TRBJ2-1	CASSSQGASYNEQFF
NA	TRBV20-1	TRBJ2-7	CSARDLGRHYEQYF